Below are 28 T cell receptor beta chains sequenced from a single sample in a study of blood T cells in healthy people across ages. Then a second PCR, running roughly 7 to 11 cycles, was carried out with a sample-barcoded 5' primer and a J-beta primer mix. TCRdb called the 5' RACE reads again in MiXCR, with one record for every CDR3 protein. This sample has 700,000 or so distinct CDR3 sequences, with over 20% found just once. The sample taken for sequencing was blood. These receptors were collected from a man in his 70s in good health.

The chain has TRBV25-1 and TRBJ1-5, with TRBD1 as a possible D gene (5 bases). There are 14 residues in the CDR3. V lost 1 base and J lost 5, with 9 bases in between. Germline V gene lookup returns CDR1 MGHDK and CDR2 SYGVNS. CDR3 sequence: CASSELGRHQPQHF. CDR3 bases: TGTGCCAGCAGTGAATTGGGACGTCATCAGCCCCAGCATTTT.

This clonotype showed up just once. V is TRBV20-1 and J is TRBJ1-2; TRBD1 might be the D (6 bases). The CDR3 contains 15 residues. V was pared by 3 bases and J by 0 bases, with 14 bases between. Looked up from germline, CDR1 is DFQATT and CDR2 is SNEGSKA (reference sequence). The CDR3 reads CSASDRGGTNYGYTF. The DNA for the CDR3 is TGCAGTGCTAGTGATCGAGGGGGAACTAACTATGGCTACACCTTC.

The rearrangement links TRBV12-3 or TRBV12-4 to TRBJ2-6, with D possibly matching TRBD2 (7 bases). V shed 6 bases and J shed 0 bases, with 18 bases lying between them. The CDR3 extends over 18 amino acids. This chain's CDR3 is CASSALRGASSGANVLTF. The CDR3 region has the DNA TGTGCCAGCAGCGCCTTACGGGGGGCGAGCTCTGGGGCCAACGTCCTGACTTTC.

V usage is TRBV11-2 and J usage is TRBJ1-5; 9 nucleotides line up with TRBD1. The germline V gene has CDR1 SGHAT and CDR2 FQNNGV. The CDR3 has 15 residues. Trimming cost V 5 bases and J 2 bases; bases outside gene matches: 4. The DNA of the CDR3 is TGTGCCAGCAGCCGGACAGGGGAGGGCAATCAGCCCCAGCATTTT. This codes for CASSRTGEGNQPQHF.

This chain uses TRBV11-2 with TRBJ1-3; D is uncertain. The V gene's germline CDR1 is SGHAT and CDR2 FQNNGV. This CDR3 is 14 amino acids long. Trimming removed 1 base from V and 1 base from J, with 5 bases in between. The CDR3 nucleotides read TGTGCCAGCAGCTTAGTCCAATCTGGAAACACCATATATTTT. It codes for CASSLVQSGNTIYF.

This chain links TRBV20-1 with TRBJ2-5; 11 bases are a match to TRBD2. Gene TRBJ2-1 matches the end of the DNA better, so the J call may be wrong. The germline V gene has CDR1 DFQATT and CDR2 SNEGSKA (reference sequence). This CDR3 has 15 amino acids. The CDR3 loop is CSARGLAGGSDEQFF. DNA of the CDR3: TGCAGTGCTAGAGGCCTAGCGGGAGGCAGCGATGAGCAGTTCTTC.

V is TRBV6-6 and J is TRBJ2-7, with D hard to call. This CDR3 has 11 residues. The germline CDR1 and CDR2 sequences are MNHNY and SVGAGI (reference sequence). V dropped 2 bases and J dropped 5 bases, with 4 bases sitting between them. The CDR3 nucleotides read TGTGCCAGCAGTTACACTGACGAGCAGTACTTC. Encoded protein: CASSYTDEQYF.

The chain carries TRBV12-3 or TRBV12-4 and TRBJ1-5; 8 bases agree with TRBD1. CDR3 length: 15 residues. J gave up 1 base and V 6 bases, and 5 bases lay outside the gene matches. For the CDR3, the DNA is TGTGCCAGCAGCCGAGGACAGGGAAGCAATCAGCCCCAGCATTTT. It translates to CASSRGQGSNQPQHF.

This clonotype was detected a few times. The chain has TRBV14 and TRBJ2-5, with a possible D match to TRBD1 (5 bases). Germline values: CDR1 SGHDN, CDR2 FVKESK. The CDR3 is made up of 14 amino acids. V was cut by 3 bases and J by 2 bases, with 10 bases left in between. CDR3 residues: CASSQLTGQETQYF. The DNA of the CDR3 is TGTGCCAGCAGCCAGTTAACAGGACAAGAGACCCAGTACTTC. Full variable domain (remainder filled in from reference TRBV14 and TRBJ2-5): EAGVTQFPSHSVIEKGQTVTLRCDPISGHDNLYWYRRVMGKEIKFLLHFVKESKQDESGMPNNRFLAERTGGTYSTLKVQPAELEDSGVYFCASSQLTGQETQYFGPGTRLLVL.

DNA of the CDR3: TGTGCCAGCAGTCCCCAGGGACAAGACTGGAGTCAGCCCCAGCATTTT. Protein product: CASSPQGQDWSQPQHF. The rearrangement links TRBV28 to TRBJ1-5, with D possibly matching TRBD1 (6 bases). The V end lost 5 bases, the J end lost 6 bases, and 20 bases lay between the germline ends. CDR3 length: 16 amino acids. Germline V gives CDR1 MDHEN, CDR2 SYDVKM.

This chain links TRBV20-1 with TRBJ2-6; D remains unclear. V was cut by 3 bases and J by 1 base, with 4 bases left in between. This CDR3 is 13 amino acids long. Germline CDR1 reads DFQATT; CDR2 reads SNEGSKA (reference sequence). For the CDR3, the DNA is TGCAGTGCTAGTTGGTCTGGGGCCAACGTCCTGACTTTC. Protein: CSASWSGANVLTF.

This clonotype was recorded many times. V is TRBV28 and J is TRBJ2-5; D perhaps matches TRBD2 (6 bases). The CDR3 contains 16 residues. Trimming removed 7 bases from V and 3 bases from J, with 21 bases in between. CDR1 and CDR2 (germline): MDHEN, SYDVKM. For the CDR3, the DNA is TGTGCCAGCACCCAATCGGGAGAGACACTAAAAGAGACCCAGTACTTC. This translates into CASTQSGETLKETQYF.

V usage is TRBV30 and J usage is TRBJ1-2; D might be TRBD1 (5 bases). Germline values: CDR1 GTSNPN, CDR2 SVGIG (reference sequence). The CDR3 runs to 12 residues. The V and J ends lost 5 bases and 14 bases respectively, with 21 bases between them. CDR3 sequence reads: CAWSRGGVNRTF. The CDR3 DNA sequence: TGTGCCTGGTCTCGTGGGGGGGTAAACAGGACCTTC.

The rearrangement uses TRBV6-5 and TRBJ1-4; 9 nucleotides match TRBD1. V dropped 3 bases and J dropped 0; count of bases not matched to a gene: 8. Germline V CDR1 and CDR2: MNHEY, SVGAGI. The CDR3 is 18 residues long. The CDR3 DNA sequence: TGTGCCAGCAGTTATGGAACAGGGGGCTATTCAACTAATGAAAAACTGTTTTTT. Translation: CASSYGTGGYSTNEKLFF.

This clonotype was counted only a few times. The chain couples TRBV18 to TRBJ1-2; 9 bases align to TRBD1. Germline V CDR1 and CDR2: KGHSH, LQKENI. J lost 9 bases, V lost 3 bases, and 20 bases had no gene match. The CDR3 runs to 18 residues. The CDR3 loop reads CASSPDGTGSLSTRSYTF. Written as DNA, the CDR3 is TGTGCCAGCTCACCCGATGGGACAGGGAGCCTATCAACTAGAAGCTACACCTTC.

The chain couples TRBV5-1 to TRBJ1-1; TRBD1 agrees at 9 bases. V dropped 9 bases and J dropped 0; count of bases not matched to a gene: 9. The CDR3 contains 15 residues. In germline, CDR1 is SGHRS, CDR2 YFSETQ. This CDR3 reads CATKMDRGMNTEAFF. The CDR3 region has the DNA TGCGCCACCAAGATGGACAGGGGAATGAACACTGAAGCTTTCTTT.

The chain carries TRBV12-3 or TRBV12-4 and TRBJ2-3; D perhaps matches TRBD2 (5 bases). Trimming took off 2 bases at V and 3 bases at J, with 9 bases between the two ends. This CDR3 contains 14 residues. This CDR3 is CASSLSRRTDTQYF. The CDR3 DNA follows: TGTGCCAGCAGTTTATCCCGGAGGACAGATACGCAGTATTTT.

A few counts support this clonotype. This chain links TRBV10-2 with TRBJ1-4, with 7 bases aligning to TRBD1. V trimming: 0 bases; J trimming: 4 bases; junction bases outside the gene matches: 8. This CDR3 is built from 17 residues. The germline gives CDR1 WSHSY, CDR2 SAAADI. The CDR3 sequence is CASSESGGGQLNEKLFF. In nucleotides, the CDR3 is TGCGCCAGCAGTGAGTCGGGAGGGGGACAGCTTAATGAAAAACTGTTTTTT.

This rearrangement joins TRBV20-1 to TRBJ2-3, with TRBD2 identical over 9 bases. CDR1 DFQATT and CDR2 SNEGSKA come from the germline V gene (reference sequence). The CDR3 consists of 14 residues. V was clipped by 6 bases and J by 1 base; unmatched bases: 5. The CDR3 spells CSAGLAGRTDTQYF. CDR3 in DNA: TGCAGTGCGGGGCTAGCGGGACGCACAGATACGCAGTATTTT.

This clonotype occurred many times. This chain uses TRBV6-2 or TRBV6-3 with TRBJ2-1, with TRBD2 identical over 9 bases. Germline CDR1 and CDR2: MNHEY and SVGEGT. The V gene end was trimmed by 6 bases and the J gene end by 6 bases; junction bases not matched to a gene: 6. The CDR3 has 14 residues. The CDR3 is CASRPSGAANEQFF. The CDR3 DNA is TGTGCCAGCAGACCTAGCGGGGCGGCCAATGAGCAGTTCTTC.

The chain joins TRBV18 to TRBJ1-1, with TRBD1 identical over 7 bases. Germline values: CDR1 KGHSH, CDR2 LQKENI. The CDR3 consists of 16 residues. The V segment lost 2 bases and the J segment 2 bases; nucleotides outside the gene matches: 8. The CDR3 is CASSPRRGTANTEAFF. The CDR3 bases are TGTGCCAGCTCACCAAGAAGGGGGACAGCTAACACTGAAGCTTTCTTT.

The chain's CDR3 is CSVEGGHYGYTF. The CDR3 DNA follows: TGCAGCGTTGAGGGGGGGCACTATGGCTACACCTTC. V gene TRBV29-1 combines with J gene TRBJ1-2; TRBD1 might be the D (6 bases). The CDR3 totals 12 residues. The V gene's germline CDR1 is SQVTM and CDR2 ANQGSEA. The germline V and J ends were trimmed by 3 bases and 3 bases, with 8 bases remaining between them. Using reference TRBV29-1 and TRBJ1-2 for the parts outside the CDR3, the full variable domain is SAVISQKPSRDICQRGTSLTIQCQVDSQVTMMFWYRQQPGQSLTLIATANQGSEATYESGFVIDKFPISRPNLTFSTLTVSNMSPEDSSIYLCSVEGGHYGYTFGSGTRLTVV.

This clonotype occurred a few times. The genes are TRBV27 and TRBJ1-6; no clear D gene. The CDR3 totals 13 residues. The V and J ends lost 6 bases and 13 bases respectively, with 16 bases between them. The germline V gene has CDR1 MNHEY and CDR2 SMNVEV (reference sequence). CDR3 DNA: TGTGCCAGCAGCCCCAGAAAGCCTCTCCCCCTCCACTTT. Protein sequence: CASSPRKPLPLHF.

This clonotype was observed a few times. An end of the junction differs from the germline gene, which may be a read error. V gene TRBV5-1 combines with J gene TRBJ2-3, with D possibly being TRBD2 (5 bases). The CDR3 spans 15 residues. Germline V CDR1 and CDR2: SGHRS, YFSETQ. This CDR3 is CASSLISGKRDAQYF. Written as DNA, the CDR3 is TGCGCCAGCAGCTTGATAAGCGGAAAAAGAGATGCGCAGTATTTT.

CDR3 amino acids: CASSLRLAGGEDTQYF. CDR3 DNA sequence: TGTGCCAGCAGCCTGCGACTAGCGGGGGGCGAAGATACGCAGTATTTT. The chain is built from TRBV9 and TRBJ2-3; 13 bases fit TRBD2. The CDR3 consists of 16 residues. J gave up 5 bases and V 4 bases, and 7 bases lay outside the gene matches. The germline V gene encodes CDR1 SGDLS and CDR2 YYNGEE.

The chain joins TRBV29-1 to TRBJ1-2; no firm D call. V was trimmed by 4 bases and J by 6 bases, leaving 12 bases between them. The CDR3 totals 12 residues. Germline V gene lookup returns CDR1 SQVTM and CDR2 ANQGSEA. This CDR3 reads CSVAQEVHGYTF. The CDR3 nucleotides are TGCAGCGTTGCCCAGGAGGTACATGGCTACACCTTC.

V is TRBV6-5 and J is TRBJ2-5; 7 bases match TRBD1. V lost 2 bases, J lost 7 bases, and 19 bases stayed unmatched. The CDR3 totals 18 residues. Germline lookup yields CDR1 MNHEY and CDR2 SVGAGI. The CDR3 here is CASSYGPRQGKREGTQYF. DNA for the CDR3: TGTGCCAGCAGTTACGGGCCAAGACAGGGTAAACGGGAAGGGACCCAGTACTTC.

V usage is TRBV4-3 and J usage is TRBJ2-4, with 8 bases aligning to TRBD2. Germline V gene lookup returns CDR1 LGHNA and CDR2 YSLEER. V was pared by 4 bases and J by 4 bases, with 6 bases of the junction left unmatched. There are 15 residues in the CDR3. CDR3 bases: TGCGCCAGCAGCCCCCTCGGGGGGGGGAAAAACATTCAGTACTTC. Its translation: CASSPLGGGKNIQYF.